The clone carrying this T cell receptor (beta chain) was detected ten times or more. Its antigen remains unidentified. This entry comes from a study of T cell repertoires in cytomegalovirus infection. Whole-study context: Public TCR beta signatures were indicative of both CMV infection and a matching HLA type. Overall study results and limits: The study identified carriers of CMV plus the relevant HLA from cumulative public TCR beta family frequency. In two of eight donors, the top clonotype was HLA-C-restricted CMV-specific.

TCRdb redid the calling of the reads with MiXCR, one entry per CDR3 protein. The sample lists about 600,000 distinct CDR3 sequences; approximately 24% were seen once. CDR1 and CDR2 (germline): LNHDA, SQIVND (reference sequence). V was pared by 11 bases and J by 3 bases, with 16 bases between. The CDR3 runs 13 residues. The specimen was CD8+ T cells from PBMCs. The V gene is TRBV19, the J gene TRBJ1-1, with D possibly being TRBD1 (5 bases). The clonotype comes from a human donor in good health (CMV status not recorded). Some clones in this sample may be carry-over from other donors' samples. This CDR3 is CASWRGADTEAFF. The DNA for the CDR3 is TGTGCCTCTTGGAGAGGGGCGGACACTGAAGCTTTCTTT.